This record covers a single TCR beta chain. Its matching antigen is unknown. The source of the sample is a study of Graves' ophthalmopathy and Graves' hyperthyroidism. RNA transcripts provided the template for amplifying TCR beta CDR3 regions. HTBI primers primed a first-round RT-PCR, and a second-round multiplex PCR followed. Each CDR3 protein gets one entry after TCRdb re-called the multiplex PCR reads with MiXCR. Of over a million distinct CDR3 sequences in the sample, about 38% are singletons; the top ten hold over 8.5%. The CDR3 runs to 15 residues. Germline loops: CDR1 SGHVS, CDR2 FQNEAQ. Trimming shortened V by 5 bases and J by 1 base, and 14 bases separated the two germline ends. Study-level results: Sensitivity reached 87.88% and specificity almost 83% for a 13-signature model separating ophthalmopathy from stable hyperthyroidism. Blood also contained most of the expanded thyroid clonotypes above 0.001 frequency.

This chain uses TRBV7-8 with TRBJ2-5, with D hard to call. Sequenced material: peripheral blood or thyroid tissue (not recorded which). This receptor was obtained from an adult man with Graves' hyperthyroidism. The CDR3 sequence: CASSQFSGSQETQYF. The CDR3 DNA sequence: TGTGCCAGCAGCCAGTTTTCTGGAAGCCAAGAGACCCAGTACTTC.